The 25 T cell receptor beta chains listed next were all sequenced from one sample in a study. Cells sorted as Tregs were CD4+, CD25+ and CD127-/low. Each CDR3 protein gets one entry after TCRdb re-called the 5' RACE reads with MiXCR. This sample has about 57,000 distinct CDR3 sequences, with about 28% found just once. Source material: tumor-infiltrating Tregs sorted from the breast tumor. All receptors come from a female donor with breast cancer.

CDR3 sequence (DNA): TGCGCCAGCAGCGCGACAGGGGCCCCAGAGACCCAGTACTTC. This codes for CASSATGAPETQYF. The chain is built from TRBV5-1 and TRBJ2-5; TRBD1 aligns across 8 bases. Trimming removed 4 bases from V and 4 bases from J; junction bases left unmatched: 6. The germline CDR1 and CDR2 sequences are SGHRS and YFSETQ. The CDR3 runs 14 residues.

A word on this clonotype: Given a much more abundant clone one base away, this may be a read error. J is TRBJ2-7 and V is TRBV7-2; 7 bases map to TRBD2. Germline CDR1 reads SGHTA; CDR2 reads FQGNSA. CDR3 length: 16 residues. J lost 10 bases, V lost 3 bases, and 18 bases had no gene match. The CDR3 region is CASSLGGSRRFGDQYF. The CDR3 DNA reads TGTGCCAGCAGCTTGGGCGGGAGCCGACGATTTGGGGATCAGTACTTC.

A word on this clonotype: The conserved phenylalanine or tryptophan is not found at the CDR3 terminus, so this likely reflects a read error. The chain is built from TRBV2 and TRBJ1-2, with 9 bases that match TRBD1. Germline V gene sequence: CDR1 SNHLY, CDR2 FYNNEI. Trimming at V came to 7 bases and at J to 5 bases, leaving 5 bases not matched to a gene. This CDR3 contains 13 residues. CDR3 coding DNA: TGTGCCAGCAAGCCGGGACAGGGTTATGGCTACACCGTC. This gives the protein CASKPGQGYGYTV.

The chain links TRBV20-1 to TRBJ1-2; 9 nucleotides match TRBD1. The ends lost 1 base at V and 2 bases at J; junction bases unmatched: 5. The CDR3 is made up of 15 amino acids. CDR1 is DFQATT and CDR2 is SNEGSKA in the germline V gene (reference sequence). CDR3 region: CSARGHRGRNYGYTF. CDR3 DNA: TGCAGTGCTAGAGGGCACAGGGGGCGGAACTATGGCTACACCTTC.

The chain joins TRBV20-1 to TRBJ1-1; D is perhaps TRBD1 (6 bases). In germline, CDR1 is DFQATT, CDR2 SNEGSKA (reference sequence). The CDR3 has 13 residues. The V gene lost 6 bases and the J gene lost 2 bases, with 13 bases spanning the gap. As DNA, the CDR3 is TGCAGTGCGCCACAGGGTGGCAACACTGAAGCTTTCTTT. This encodes CSAPQGGNTEAFF.

CDR3 region: CASSTTTGGTEAFF. The CDR3 nucleotides are TGTGCCAGCAGTACAACAACAGGGGGCACTGAAGCTTTCTTT. This chain connects TRBV28 to TRBJ1-1; 8 bases line up with TRBD1. The germline V gene encodes CDR1 MDHEN and CDR2 SYDVKM. J was trimmed by 4 bases and V by 5 bases; bases with no gene match: 6. The CDR3 loop spans 14 amino acids. Based on the CDR3 plus reference TRBV28 and TRBJ1-1, the full variable domain is DVKVTQSSRYLVKRTGEKVFLECVQDMDHENMFWYRQDPGLGLRLIYFSYDVKMKEKGDIPEGYSVSREKKERFSLILESASTNQTSMYLCASSTTTGGTEAFFGQGTRLTVV.

This clonotype was seen more than once but under ten times. The rearrangement uses TRBV10-3 and TRBJ2-7; possibly TRBD1 or TRBD2 for D (5 bases each). The CDR3 totals 13 residues. Germline V gene data show CDR1 as ENHRY and CDR2 as SYGVKD. V was pared by 8 bases and J by 0 bases, with 11 bases between. The CDR3 loop reads CAIGTRSSYEQYF. CDR3 DNA: TGTGCCATCGGGACGCGTAGCTCCTACGAGCAGTACTTC.

The CDR3 DNA reads TGTGCCTGGAGTGTAGGGGGACAAAGCTACGAGCAGTACTTC. Its translation is CAWSVGGQSYEQYF. The chain employs TRBV30 and TRBJ2-7; possible D gene TRBD1, 6 bases. Germline CDR1 is GTSNPN and CDR2 is SVGIG (reference sequence). V lost 0 bases and J 3 bases, leaving 12 bases between the germline ends. The CDR3 totals 14 residues.

V is TRBV28 and J is TRBJ2-1; 7 nucleotides match TRBD2. Trimming took 2 bases from V and 4 from J; bases not matched to a gene: 5. This CDR3 is built from 15 residues. CDR1 is MDHEN, CDR2 SYDVKM, per germline. This CDR3 is CASSLVAGTYNEQFF. CDR3 DNA: TGTGCCAGCAGTTTAGTAGCGGGTACTTACAATGAGCAGTTCTTC.

The chain joins TRBV7-9 to TRBJ2-5; D is possibly TRBD1 (5 bases). The CDR3 spans 17 residues. The V and J ends lost 5 bases and 1 base respectively, with 20 bases between them. The V gene's germline CDR1 is SEHNR and CDR2 FQNEAQ (reference sequence). The CDR3 is CASSVSGTGPGQETQYF. The CDR3 nucleotides are TGTGCCAGCAGCGTGTCCGGAACAGGTCCTGGCCAAGAGACCCAGTACTTC.

V and J are TRBV7-9 and TRBJ2-3; D possibly corresponds to TRBD1 (6 bases). The CDR3 has 15 residues. CDR1 and CDR2 from the germline V gene are SEHNR and FQNEAQ (reference sequence). Between the trimmed V and J ends, which lost 4 bases and 0 bases, there was a span of 11 bases. The CDR3 DNA follows: TGTGCCAGCAGCTCCCGACAGGCTAGCACAGATACGCAGTATTTT. Protein sequence: CASSSRQASTDTQYF.

The chain links TRBV5-4 to TRBJ2-2; 8 bases map to TRBD1. CDR3 size: 14 residues. Trimming cost V 1 base and J 6 bases; bases outside gene matches: 2. Germline CDR1 SGHNT, CDR2 YYREEE (reference sequence). The CDR3 sequence: CASSLIQGAGELFF. CDR3 in DNA: TGTGCCAGCAGCTTGATACAGGGGGCCGGGGAGCTGTTTTTT.

This clonotype was seen many times. The chain uses TRBV10-3 and TRBJ1-1; a weak D match, TRBD1 (5 bases). The CDR3 runs 14 residues. Trimming left V 6 bases short and J 10 bases short, with 21 bases between. Looked up from germline, CDR1 is ENHRY and CDR2 is SYGVKD. CDR3 coding DNA: TGTGCCATCAGCCTGAGTGGGGGGAAAGTAGGAGCTTTCTTT. Protein: CAISLSGGKVGAFF.

This chain uses TRBV13 with TRBJ2-3; D might be TRBD1 (6 bases). The germline V gene has CDR1 PRHDT and CDR2 FYEKMQ (reference sequence). V was shortened by 5 bases and J by 2 bases, with 23 bases between the two germline ends. The CDR3 totals 18 residues. The CDR3 spells CASSARWGPPFPTDTQYF. The DNA for the CDR3 is TGTGCCAGCAGCGCGAGGTGGGGGCCGCCATTTCCCACAGATACGCAGTATTTT. Variable domain in full (rest from reference TRBV13 and TRBJ2-3): AAGVIQSPRHLIKEKRETATLKCYPIPRHDTVYWYQQGPGQDPQFLISFYEKMQSDKGSIPDRFSAQQFSDYHSELNMSSLELGDSALYFCASSARWGPPFPTDTQYFGPGTRLTVL.

The genes are TRBV5-1 and TRBJ2-1; 7 bases fit TRBD2. This CDR3 is 13 amino acids long. V lost 9 bases to trimming and J lost 5 bases; unmatched junction nucleotides: 8. CDR1 is SGHRS and CDR2 is YFSETQ in the germline V gene. This chain's CDR3 is CATAEREDNEQFF. The CDR3 DNA is TGCGCCACCGCCGAGCGGGAAGACAATGAGCAGTTCTTC.

The table lists this clonotype with many counts. V is TRBV12-3 or TRBV12-4 and J is TRBJ1-2; maybe TRBD1 (6 bases). V was shortened by 6 bases and J by 5 bases, with 13 bases between the two germline ends. The CDR3 spans 13 residues. The CDR3: CASRQGRSYGYTF. The CDR3 nucleotides are TGTGCCAGCAGGCAGGGGAGAAGTTATGGCTACACCTTC.

Many counts were recorded for this clonotype. The V gene is TRBV30, the J gene TRBJ2-2, with TRBD2 identical over 13 bases. The ends lost 0 bases at V and 5 bases at J; junction bases unmatched: 3. The CDR3 spans 16 residues. CDR1 GTSNPN and CDR2 SVGIG come from the germline V gene (reference sequence). The CDR3 loop is CAWSVLAGGPTGELFF. CDR3 nucleotides: TGTGCCTGGAGTGTACTAGCGGGGGGGCCAACCGGGGAGCTGTTTTTT.

V usage is TRBV4-1 and J usage is TRBJ2-7; 9 bases match TRBD1. The length of the CDR3 is 15 residues. Germline V lookup: CDR1 MGHRA, CDR2 YSYEKL. The ends lost 2 bases at V and 2 bases at J; junction bases unmatched: 4. This chain's CDR3 is CASSQMGQGPYEQYF. CDR3 bases: TGCGCCAGCAGCCAAATGGGACAGGGTCCCTACGAGCAGTACTTC.

This rearrangement joins TRBV20-1 to TRBJ2-7; possibly TRBD1 for D (5 bases). The CDR3 length is 15 residues. Deletions cut 1 base from V and 2 bases from J, with 15 bases between. Germline CDR1 is DFQATT and CDR2 is SNEGSKA (reference sequence). The CDR3 protein is CSARVRQRSTYEQYF. CDR3 in DNA: TGCAGTGCTAGAGTTCGACAGAGGTCAACCTACGAGCAGTACTTC.

This clonotype was counted many times. This rearrangement joins TRBV6-5 to TRBJ1-2; TRBD1 matches 9 bases. Trimming removed 0 bases from V and 8 bases from J; junction bases left unmatched: 7. The CDR3 has 15 residues. In germline, CDR1 is MNHEY, CDR2 SVGAGI. In nucleotides, the CDR3 is TGTGCCAGCAGTTACTCGACAGGGGGTTCTAAAGGCTACACCTTC. Translated, it gives CASSYSTGGSKGYTF.

This clonotype appeared a few times. The chain joins TRBV11-2 to TRBJ2-5; D might be TRBD2 (7 bases). Germline CDR1 and CDR2: SGHAT and FQNNGV. The V and J ends lost 5 bases and 0 bases respectively, with 16 bases between them. The CDR3 spans 16 residues. The CDR3 DNA reads TGTGCCAGCAGCGGGGGGAGGGGGATGTACCAAGAGACCCAGTACTTC. It encodes CASSGGRGMYQETQYF.

The genes are TRBV15 and TRBJ2-1; no firm D call. This CDR3 comprises 14 residues. Per germline, CDR1 LNHNV and CDR2 YYDKDF (reference sequence). Trimming took 1 base from V and 6 from J, leaving 10 bases between them. The CDR3 DNA reads as TGTGCCACCAGCAGAGGAGGCTTAGTCAATGAGCAGTTCTTC. Translation gives CATSRGGLVNEQFF.

The chain carries TRBV9 and TRBJ2-1; 9 bases are a match to TRBD1. In germline, CDR1 is SGDLS, CDR2 YYNGEE. The CDR3 has 15 residues. V gave up 4 bases and J gave up 5 bases; unmatched junction bases: 7. The CDR3 spells CASSTRDRVDNEQFF. DNA of the CDR3: TGTGCCAGCAGCACCCGGGACAGGGTAGACAATGAGCAGTTCTTC.

The genes are TRBV7-9 and TRBJ2-3, with a tentative D call TRBD2 (6 bases). The V end was cut by 3 bases, the J end by 3 bases, with 16 bases between. The CDR3 covers 16 residues. Germline values: CDR1 SEHNR, CDR2 FQNEAQ (reference sequence). The CDR3 spells CASSLSKGRMTDTQYF. CDR3 coding DNA: TGTGCCAGCAGCTTGTCGAAGGGGAGGATGACAGATACGCAGTATTTT.

This clonotype has just a few counts. J is TRBJ2-5 and V is TRBV14, with unresolved D. Trimming cost V 3 bases and J 7 bases, with 12 bases left between them. The CDR3 length is 13 residues. Germline loops: CDR1 SGHDN, CDR2 FVKESK. This chain's CDR3 is CASSHLIAATQYF. The CDR3 DNA reads TGTGCCAGCAGCCACCTAATCGCGGCGACCCAGTACTTC.